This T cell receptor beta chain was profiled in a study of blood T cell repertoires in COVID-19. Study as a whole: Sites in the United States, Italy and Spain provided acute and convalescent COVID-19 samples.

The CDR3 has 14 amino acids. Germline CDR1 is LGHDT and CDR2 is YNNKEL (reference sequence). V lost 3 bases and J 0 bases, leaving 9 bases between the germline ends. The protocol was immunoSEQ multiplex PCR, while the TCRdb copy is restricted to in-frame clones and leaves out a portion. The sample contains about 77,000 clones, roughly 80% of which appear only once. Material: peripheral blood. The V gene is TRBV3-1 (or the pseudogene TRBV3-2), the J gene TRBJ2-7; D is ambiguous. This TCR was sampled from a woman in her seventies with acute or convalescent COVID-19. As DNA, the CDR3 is TGTGCCAGCAGCCATGGTCTTAGCTCCTACGAGCAGTACTTC. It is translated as CASSHGLSSYEQYF.